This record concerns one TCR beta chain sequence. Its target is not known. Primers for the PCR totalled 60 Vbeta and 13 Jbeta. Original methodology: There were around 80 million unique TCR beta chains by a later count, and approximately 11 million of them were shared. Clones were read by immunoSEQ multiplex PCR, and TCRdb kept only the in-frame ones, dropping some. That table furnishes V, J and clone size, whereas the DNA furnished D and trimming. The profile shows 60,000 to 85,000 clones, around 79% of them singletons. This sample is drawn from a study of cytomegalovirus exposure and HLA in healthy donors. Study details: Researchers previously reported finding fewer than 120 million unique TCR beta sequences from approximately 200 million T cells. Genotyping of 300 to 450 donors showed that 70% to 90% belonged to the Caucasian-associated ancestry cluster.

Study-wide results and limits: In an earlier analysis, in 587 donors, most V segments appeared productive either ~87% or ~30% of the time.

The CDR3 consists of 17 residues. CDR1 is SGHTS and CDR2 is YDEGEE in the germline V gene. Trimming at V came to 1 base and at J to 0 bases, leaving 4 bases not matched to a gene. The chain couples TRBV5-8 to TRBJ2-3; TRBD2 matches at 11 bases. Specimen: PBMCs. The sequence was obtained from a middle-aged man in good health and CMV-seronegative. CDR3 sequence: CASSLPGLADSTDTQYF. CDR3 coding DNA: TGTGCCAGCAGCTTGCCGGGACTAGCGGATAGCACAGATACGCAGTATTTT.